This T cell receptor beta chain was documented in a study of CD4 T cells in relation to SARS-CoV-2 and coronaviruses. CD4+ T cells from unexposed donors were obtained before the COVID-19 pandemic (2011-2018). V lost 2 bases and J 2 bases, leaving 15 bases between the germline ends. This CDR3 has 16 amino acids. CDR1 LNHNV and CDR2 YYDKDF come from the germline V gene (reference sequence). The table came from immunoSEQ multiplex PCR; TCRdb's copy has only in-frame clones and leaves some out. The sample shows tens of thousands of clones, more than 80% of them seen only once. The source of this sequence is a human donor in good health. The chain combines TRBV15 with TRBJ2-5; tentatively, D is TRBD2 (5 bases). The specimen was naive CD4+ T cells from PBMCs. As for subset: naive CD4+ T cells isolated by negative enrichment. As DNA, the CDR3 is TGTGCCACCAGCAGACCCGACCCGGGGAGACAAGAGACCCAGTACTTC. Amino acid sequence: CATSRPDPGRQETQYF.